The rows below give T cell receptor beta chains drawn from one sample of a study of HIV-infected patients and healthy controls. MiXCR, run by TCRdb on the 5' RACE reads, gives a single entry per CDR3 protein. The data show about 17,000 distinct CDR3 sequences, 10% seen once. Sequencing was done on a sample of blood. The origin of the receptors is an adult in good health. Both conserved end residues are part of each CDR3. Each record gives: V gene, clone size, D gene, J gene, CDR3 protein, CDR3 DNA. A D gene is named only where the DNA matches it firmly. The size entry is marked missing in some rows and otherwise reads once, few, many or a size class.

TRBV6-6,NA,TRBD2,TRBJ2-7,CASSYGTSGVSSYEQYF,TGTGCCAGCAGTTATGGCACTAGCGGGGTCTCCTCCTACGAGCAGTACTTC
TRBV6-5,medium-sized,TRBD2,TRBJ2-3,CASSGAGLAGGPYDTQYF,TGTGCCAGCTCTGGCGCGGGCTTAGCGGGAGGGCCATATGATACGCAGTATTTT
TRBV7-2,medium-sized,NA,TRBJ1-3,CASSFGFGEHYSGNTIYF,TGTGCCAGCAGCTTTGGCTTCGGGGAACACTACTCTGGAAACACCATATATTTT
TRBV12-3/TRBV12-4,NA,NA,TRBJ2-1,CASIGADNEQFF,TGTGCCAGCATCGGAGCGGACAATGAGCAGTTCTTC
TRBV24-1,many,TRBD2,TRBJ2-1,CAAGVNNEQFF,TGTGCCGCGGGGGTTAACAATGAGCAGTTCTTC
TRBV7-8,many,NA,TRBJ2-1,CASSLQGTDSEQFF,TGTGCCAGCAGCTTACAAGGGACTGACAGTGAGCAGTTCTTC
TRBV20-1,NA,NA,TRBJ2-5,CSAPRWTGQETQYF,TGCAGTGCGCCCCGTTGGACGGGCCAAGAGACCCAGTACTTC
TRBV9,many,NA,TRBJ2-7,CASSPDGLTYEQYF,TGTGCCAGCAGCCCCGACGGGTTGACCTACGAGCAGTACTTC
TRBV18,medium-sized,NA,TRBJ2-1,CASSPIARSSYNEQFF,TGTGCCAGCTCACCAATAGCGAGGTCCTCCTACAATGAGCAGTTCTTC
TRBV4-1,many,TRBD2,TRBJ2-7,CASSQVSGRAGEQYF,TGCGCCAGCAGCCAAGTTAGCGGGAGGGCGGGGGAGCAGTACTTC
TRBV6-5,many,NA,TRBJ2-3,CASSRTASSTDTQYF,TGTGCCAGCAGTCGGACGGCCTCTAGCACAGATACGCAGTATTTT
TRBV7-9,many,NA,TRBJ2-2,CASSLGLSTTGELFF,TGTGCCAGCAGCTTAGGGCTGTCTACCACCGGGGAGCTGTTTTTT
TRBV30,many,NA,TRBJ2-5,CAWSSPQALYQETQYF,TGTGCCTGGAGTTCCCCCCAGGCCCTGTACCAAGAGACCCAGTACTTC
TRBV28,many,NA,TRBJ1-5,CASSLVFVLGPLGNQPQHF,TGTGCCAGCAGTTTAGTATTTGTTTTGGGTCCTTTGGGCAATCAGCCCCAGCATTTT
TRBV29-1,NA,NA,TRBJ1-1,CSAQVGQGSEAFF,TGCAGCGCTCAGGTGGGCCAGGGCTCTGAAGCTTTCTTT
TRBV7-2,NA,NA,TRBJ2-3,CASSLTGVKADTQYF,TGTGCCAGCAGCCTGACGGGGGTTAAGGCAGATACGCAGTATTTT
TRBV27,NA,NA,TRBJ2-2,CASTKGGRNTGELFF,TGTGCCAGCACCAAGGGGGGGCGGAACACCGGGGAGCTGTTTTTT